This TCR beta chain comes out of a study of OX40 agonist ivuxolimab in advanced cancers. Data came from immunoSEQ multiplex PCR; TCRdb stores just in-frame clones and leaves some out. The sample records 75,000 to 100,000 clones, 84% being singletons. The CDR3 loop spans 15 amino acids. The V gene's germline CDR1 is MNHEY and CDR2 SMNVEV (reference sequence). Trimming cost V 4 bases and J 2 bases; bases outside gene matches: 5. The chain couples TRBV27 to TRBJ2-1; 7 bases agree with TRBD2. The sequence was obtained from an adult with an advanced solid tumor such as melanoma, head and neck, liver or kidney cancer. The sample was CD4+ or CD8+ T cells sorted from blood, taken in a trial of the OX40 agonist ivuxolimab. CDR3 DNA: TGTGCCAGCAGTTGGGAACTAGCGACCTACAATGAGCAGTTCTTC. Protein product: CASSWELATYNEQFF.